Following are 28 T cell receptor beta chains from one sample sequenced in a study of spatial heterogeneity in lung cancer. The time point: sample taken at primary tumor resection. The study sequenced unsorted whole RNA from tumor, nontumor lung or frozen PBMC. TCRdb re-derived calls from the 5' RACE reads in MiXCR, one entry per CDR3 protein. Of some 15,000 distinct CDR3 sequences listed, 10% to 11% are singletons. Sample: PBMCs, taken at surgery. These receptors came from a female donor with early-stage non-small cell lung cancer.

Details on this clonotype: Possible read error: a much larger clone is one base away. The chain combines TRBV20-1 with TRBJ2-7; D is undetermined. The CDR3 runs 13 residues. Germline lookup yields CDR1 DFQATT and CDR2 SNEGSKA (reference sequence). The ends were cut back, 1 base at V and 5 bases at J, with 12 bases in the middle. This chain's CDR3 is CSARGPVVNEQYF. DNA of the CDR3: TGCAGTGCTAGAGGACCGGTTGTGAACGAGCAGTACTTC.

At least ten counts were recorded for this clonotype. V is TRBV5-1 and J is TRBJ1-1; the D gene is possibly TRBD1 (6 bases). Trimming shortened V by 1 base and J by 3 bases, and 10 bases separated the two germline ends. CDR1 and CDR2 (germline): SGHRS, YFSETQ. The CDR3 spans 14 residues. The CDR3 reads CASSLTGTHTEAFF. CDR3 nucleotide sequence: TGCGCCAGCAGCTTGACTGGGACACACACTGAAGCTTTCTTT.

This clonotype was counted many times. The chain is built from TRBV7-2 and TRBJ2-3; 13 positions match TRBD2. Losses at the gene ends were 5 bases for V and 5 bases for J; bases not matched to a gene: 1. CDR1 SGHTA and CDR2 FQGNSA come from the germline V gene. This CDR3 is built from 14 residues. The CDR3 sequence is CASSTSGGVDTQYF. CDR3 sequence (DNA): TGTGCCAGCAGCACTAGCGGGGGGGTAGATACGCAGTATTTT.

This clonotype was detected ten times or more. The J gene is TRBJ2-1, the V gene TRBV5-6; 8 bases are a match to TRBD2. This CDR3 has 17 amino acids. The V segment lost 0 bases and the J segment 4 bases; nucleotides outside the gene matches: 9. The germline V gene encodes CDR1 SGHDT and CDR2 YYEEEE. The CDR3 is CASSLETTGGYYNEQFF. The CDR3 nucleotides read TGTGCCAGCAGCTTGGAAACCACGGGGGGGTATTACAATGAGCAGTTCTTC.

At least ten counts were recorded for this clonotype. The V gene is TRBV27, the J gene TRBJ2-2, with TRBD2 matching over 14 bases. This CDR3 comprises 18 residues. V lost 1 base and J lost 2; bases outside the gene matches: 3. Looked up from germline, CDR1 is MNHEY and CDR2 is SMNVEV (reference sequence). The CDR3 nucleotides are TGTGCCAGCAGTTTATTCGGACTAGCGGGGGGAAACACCGGGGAGCTGTTTTTT. Translation: CASSLFGLAGGNTGELFF.

The table lists this clonotype with many counts. The CDR3 protein is CASSSLRAPEQYF. The CDR3 nucleotides read TGTGCCAGCAGCTCGCTAAGGGCCCCGGAGCAGTACTTC. The gene calls are TRBV11-2 and TRBJ2-7; unclear D gene. This CDR3 spans 13 amino acids. The V end was cut by 4 bases, the J end by 7 bases, with 14 bases between. Germline-derived CDR1 and CDR2 are SGHAT and FQNNGV. Based on the CDR3 plus reference TRBV11-2 and TRBJ2-7, the full variable domain is EAGVAQSPRYKIIEKRQSVAFWCNPISGHATLYWYQQILGQGPKLLIQFQNNGVVDDSQLPKDRFSAERLKGVDSTLKIQPAKLEDSAVYLCASSSLRAPEQYFGPGTRLTVT.

The J gene is TRBJ1-2, the V gene TRBV15, with D unresolved. Germline V lookup: CDR1 LNHNV, CDR2 YYDKDF (reference sequence). V dropped 0 bases and J dropped 2 bases, with 25 bases sitting between them. The CDR3 covers 20 residues. Written as DNA, the CDR3 is TGTGCCACCAGCAGAGACAGGCATTTTGAGGGCCTGTCCGGGAACTATGGCTACACCTTC. It specifies CATSRDRHFEGLSGNYGYTF.

About this clonotype itself: This may come from a read error, since a much larger clone is one base off. CDR3 bases: TGTGCCAGCAGCCCCGACAGGGACTATGGCTTCACCTTC. Amino acid sequence: CASSPDRDYGFTF. V is TRBV14 and J is TRBJ1-2; 7 bases are a match to TRBD1. This CDR3 contains 13 residues. CDR1 and CDR2 (germline): SGHDN, FVKESK.

This clonotype was found once. One end of the junction does not line up with germline, which may come from a read error. This sequence joins TRBV27 and TRBJ1-2; 12 nucleotides agree with TRBD1. This CDR3 is 18 amino acids long. Germline CDR1 MNHEY, CDR2 SMNVEV (reference sequence). Written as DNA, the CDR3 is TGTGCCAGCCGTTTAGGTGAGGCACCGGGACAGGGGGCCGGTGGCTACACCTTC. It encodes CASRLGEAPGQGAGGYTF.

This clonotype occurred many times. The J gene is TRBJ2-3, the V gene TRBV18; TRBD2 is a possible D gene (6 bases). Germline loops: CDR1 KGHSH, CDR2 LQKENI. The CDR3 is 14 amino acids. V lost 4 bases and J 2 bases, leaving 10 bases between the germline ends. CDR3 in DNA: TGTGCCAGCTCACTCGCTAGCGACACAGATACGCAGTATTTT. Translation gives CASSLASDTDTQYF.

This clonotype is termed medium-sized (0.01 to 0.1%). The CDR3, as DNA: TGCAGTGCTAGAGTTGTCGGAGCCAAAAACATTCAGTACTTC. The encoded protein is CSARVVGAKNIQYF. The chain joins TRBV20-1 to TRBJ2-4; D is uncertain. Germline CDR1 is DFQATT and CDR2 is SNEGSKA (reference sequence). The CDR3 length is 14 residues. Trimming stripped 1 base from V and 0 bases from J, with 7 bases between.

This clonotype was observed many times. The V gene is TRBV11-2, the J gene TRBJ2-7, with 7 bases identical to TRBD2. Germline V gene data show CDR1 as SGHAT and CDR2 as FQNNGV. V shed 3 bases, J shed 4 bases, and the junction held 12 bases outside the gene matches. The length of the CDR3 is 16 residues. The CDR3 region has the DNA TGTGCCAGCAGCTTTCGGGGAGGGCTCCAATTATACGAGCAGTACTTC. Amino acids: CASSFRGGLQLYEQYF.

Judged by abundance, this clonotype is medium-sized. The V call is TRBV27, the J call TRBJ1-1, with D possibly TRBD1 on 5 matching bases. V was shortened by 2 bases and J by 1 base, with 5 bases between the two germline ends. The germline V gene has CDR1 MNHEY and CDR2 SMNVEV (reference sequence). The CDR3 loop spans 13 amino acids. The CDR3 nucleotides read TGTGCCAGCAGTTTAGGACAGAACACTGAAGCTTTCTTT. As protein: CASSLGQNTEAFF.

This clonotype was recorded at least ten times. The J gene is TRBJ1-4, the V gene TRBV12-3 or TRBV12-4; perhaps TRBD1 as D (6 bases). This CDR3 has 15 amino acids. The V and J ends lost 8 bases and 4 bases respectively, with 17 bases between them. The CDR3 region has the DNA TGTGCCAGCGCCGGGAGGGGGAGGCTTAATGAAAAACTGTTTTTT. It encodes CASAGRGRLNEKLFF.

This clonotype was counted at least ten times. The V call is TRBV18, the J call TRBJ2-7, with 13 bases aligning to TRBD2. Germline V CDR1 and CDR2: KGHSH, LQKENI. The V segment lost 3 bases and the J segment 5 bases; nucleotides outside the gene matches: 10. The CDR3 runs 17 residues. The CDR3 DNA is TGTGCCAGCTCACCCCGACTAGCGGGGGGCTCAAGAAACGAGCAGTACTTC. Translated: CASSPRLAGGSRNEQYF.

This clonotype was recorded many times. The rearrangement uses TRBV10-3 and TRBJ1-5; 7 nucleotides agree with TRBD1. The ends lost 11 bases at V and 3 bases at J; junction bases unmatched: 4. The CDR3 totals 12 residues. Germline V CDR1 and CDR2: ENHRY, SYGVKD. CDR3 loop: CAVGTDNQPQHF. The CDR3 bases are TGTGCCGTAGGGACAGACAATCAGCCCCAGCATTTT.

This clonotype was counted at least ten times. V usage is TRBV5-5 and J usage is TRBJ1-6; a weak D match, TRBD1 (5 bases). Trimming removed 3 bases at V and 7 bases at J, with 17 bases between. The germline CDR1 and CDR2 sequences are SGHKS and YYEKEE (reference sequence). The CDR3 length is 16 residues. CDR3 DNA: TGTGCCAGCAGCTGGGACCGGGCCGCGGGAAATTCACCCCTCCACTTT. It encodes CASSWDRAAGNSPLHF.

The CDR3 is CASNQAGHGYTF. DNA of the CDR3: TGTGCCAGCAACCAGGCCGGCCATGGCTACACCTTC. The V gene is TRBV6-1, the J gene TRBJ1-2; D call uncertain. Per the germline V gene, CDR1 is MNHNS and CDR2 is SASEGT. This CDR3 spans 12 amino acids. Trimming removed 7 bases at V and 6 bases at J, with 12 bases between.

At least ten counts were recorded for this clonotype. The chain has TRBV7-9 and TRBJ2-7; D is ambiguous. The V and J ends lost 2 bases and 6 bases respectively, with 14 bases between them. Germline V gene lookup returns CDR1 SEHNR and CDR2 FQNEAQ (reference sequence). The CDR3 consists of 14 residues. CDR3 sequence (DNA): TGTGCCAGCAGCTTACTATTCAGGAACGCCGAGCAGTACTTC. Encoded protein: CASSLLFRNAEQYF.

The V call is TRBV6-4, the J call TRBJ2-3, with 14 bases lining up with TRBD2. The CDR3 length is 16 residues. Per the germline V gene, CDR1 is MRHNA and CDR2 is SNTAGT. V lost 5 bases to trimming and J lost 6 bases; unmatched junction nucleotides: 7. The CDR3 sequence: CASSLGTSGGIDTQYF. The CDR3 DNA sequence: TGTGCCAGCAGTTTGGGGACTAGCGGGGGTATCGATACGCAGTATTTT.

This rearrangement joins TRBV10-3 to TRBJ2-5, with D perhaps matching TRBD1 or TRBD2 (7 bases each). Trimming cost V 11 bases and J 5 bases, with 18 bases left between them. Germline V gene lookup returns CDR1 ENHRY and CDR2 SYGVKD. This CDR3 is 13 amino acids long. CDR3 coding DNA: TGTGCCGCGAAAGACAGGGAGGGGGAGACCCAGTACTTC. Protein sequence: CAAKDREGETQYF.

This clonotype was detected a few times. V and J are TRBV12-3 or TRBV12-4 and TRBJ2-1; 10 bases are shared with TRBD2. Germline trimming cut 4 bases from V and 8 bases from J; bases unmatched to any gene: 11. The CDR3 runs 16 residues. The CDR3 DNA sequence: TGTGCCAGCAGTTATAGATACAGCGGGGGGGTCGATGAGCAGTTCTTC. It specifies CASSYRYSGGVDEQFF.

This chain's CDR3 is CASSLGQVGYGYTF. The CDR3 DNA reads TGTGCCAGCAGCTTGGGCCAGGTGGGCTATGGCTACACCTTC. V is TRBV5-6 and J is TRBJ1-2; no clear D. This CDR3 region has 14 residues. Germline-derived CDR1 and CDR2 are SGHDT and YYEEEE. The V and J ends lost 0 bases and 4 bases respectively, with 10 bases between them.

This clonotype was counted at least ten times. The rearrangement uses TRBV18 and TRBJ2-5, with D maybe TRBD1 (5 bases). In germline, CDR1 is KGHSH, CDR2 LQKENI. V dropped 2 bases and J dropped 5 bases, with 12 bases sitting between them. This CDR3 has 14 residues. CDR3 sequence reads: CASSPRGPSETQYF. As DNA, the CDR3 is TGTGCCAGCTCACCAAGGGGCCCCTCCGAGACCCAGTACTTC. Together with reference TRBV18 and TRBJ2-5, the CDR3 gives the full variable domain: NAGVMQNPRHLVRRRGQEARLRCSPMKGHSHVYWYRQLPEEGLKFMVYLQKENIIDESGMPKERFSAEFPKEGPSILRIQQVVRGDSAAYFCASSPRGPSETQYFGPGTRLLVL.

The sample holds many counts of this clonotype. The J gene is TRBJ1-2, the V gene TRBV19; the D is unclear. The CDR3 has 12 amino acids. The germline V gene encodes CDR1 LNHDA and CDR2 SQIVND (reference sequence). V gave up 5 bases and J gave up 5 bases, with 9 bases separating them. The CDR3 DNA follows: TGTGCCAGTAGTGGCGCCTGGTATGGCTACACCTTC. Its protein product is CASSGAWYGYTF.

CDR3 region: CASSLRGGGNEQYF. DNA for the CDR3: TGTGCCAGCAGTTTGCGCGGGGGCGGGAACGAGCAGTACTTC. This chain uses TRBV6-6 with TRBJ2-7, with a weak D call TRBD2 (7 bases). Trimming shortened V by 4 bases and J by 5 bases, and 15 bases separated the two germline ends. CDR3 length: 14 residues. Germline loops: CDR1 MNHNY, CDR2 SVGAGI (reference sequence).

This clonotype was counted ten times or more. This rearrangement joins TRBV7-9 to TRBJ2-7; D remains ambiguous. The germline V and J ends were trimmed by 5 bases and 3 bases, with 5 bases remaining between them. CDR1 is SEHNR, CDR2 FQNEAQ, per germline (reference sequence). CDR3 length: 11 amino acids. The CDR3 nucleotides read TGTGCCAGCAGCCCAGACTACGAGCAGTACTTC. Protein product: CASSPDYEQYF.

The sample holds many counts of this clonotype. The DNA of the CDR3 is TGTGCTAGTGGTTTAAAGGGGACAGATACGCAGTATTTT. Translated, it gives CASGLKGTDTQYF. The chain recombines TRBV12-5 with TRBJ2-3, with D perhaps matching TRBD1 (5 bases). V gave up 3 bases and J gave up 3 bases, with 7 bases separating them. Germline CDR1 and CDR2: LGHNT and FRNRAP. CDR3 length: 13 residues.